The 2 T cell receptor beta chains reported below all come from one sample, sequenced in a study of blood T cell repertoires in COVID-19 (dated by TCRdb to 2020 to 2021). Library preparation used the immunoSEQ multiplex PCR assay. The clones in this table, taken by TCRdb from immuneACCESS, are in-frame only. Not every clone is retained; where verified, under half of the shortfall comes from an unresolved V gene, and the cause of the rest is unknown. For this sample there are 200,000 to 300,000 clones; 85% to 90% appear just once. The biggest ten clones account for 3.5% to 4.5% of the sample. Sequenced material: peripheral blood. The receptors here all came from a woman in her forties with acute or convalescent COVID-19.

The V and J genes are TRBV5-1 and TRBJ2-5; tentatively, D is TRBD1 (5 bases). The CDR3 is 14 residues long. The germline V gene has CDR1 SGHRS and CDR2 YFSETQ. Trimming stripped 4 bases from V and 2 bases from J, with 12 bases between. CDR3 bases: TGCGCCAGCAGCCCCCCAGGGCGGCAAGAGACCCAGTACTTC. This sequence encodes CASSPPGRQETQYF.

This clone was seen only once. The chain links TRBV30 to TRBJ1-6; D ambiguous. Deletions cut 3 bases from V and 0 bases from J, with 6 bases between. The germline gives CDR1 GTSNPN, CDR2 SVGIG (reference sequence). This CDR3 has 14 residues. As DNA, the CDR3 is TGTGCCTGGAGGAGTAGCTCCTATAATTCACCCCTCCACTTT. Encoded protein: CAWRSSSYNSPLHF.